This T cell receptor (beta chain) was sequenced during a study of shared clonotypes between healthy human individuals. Here immunoSEQ multiplex PCR was the method, and the copy in TCRdb shows in-frame clones only, minus some. Here the sample spans about 380,000 clones, about 96% being singletons. Overall study results and limits: As a rule, naive subsets had a larger estimated richness than memory subsets.

In regard to this clone: Its antigen is unknown.

This sequence originates from a man aged 30 to 39 in good health. Material: memory CD8+ T cells sorted from blood. Subset specified: CD45RO+ cells pooled with CCR7-negative TemRA cells.

DNA for the CDR3: TGTGCCAGCAGCGCAGGGGGTGGAGAGACCCAGTACTTC. Protein product: CASSAGGGETQYF. The V call is TRBV7-9, the J call TRBJ2-5; 7 nucleotides agree with TRBD1. Germline lookup yields CDR1 SEHNR and CDR2 FQNEAQ (reference sequence). V lost 5 bases, J lost 4 bases, and 4 bases stayed unmatched. The CDR3 covers 13 residues.